The 28 T cell receptor beta chains below come from one sample, sequenced in a study of tumor and adjacent non-tumor tissue in lung cancer. Three rounds of nested PCR, following a modified ARM-PCR protocol, produced the TCRbeta library. TCRdb used MiXCR to reprocess the multiplex PCR reads, holding one entry per CDR3 protein. This sample yields tens of thousands of distinct CDR3 sequences, of which 76% are seen a single time; around 40% belongs to the top ten. This sample's RNA came from whole unsorted tissue. More than 3 cm separated this lung sample from the edge of the tumor. The sample was distant non-tumor lung tissue. The receptors here all came from a man in his 70s with non-small cell lung cancer.

Notes on this clonotype: Just one base apart from a much larger clone, this may be a read error. This chain uses TRBV6-2 or TRBV6-3 with TRBJ2-2; no definite D call. Trimming took off 7 bases at V and 5 bases at J, with 26 bases between the two ends. Looked up from germline, CDR1 is MNHEY and CDR2 is SVGEGT. The CDR3 consists of 18 residues. The CDR3 DNA follows: TGTGCCAGCATACCCTATGAGTCTGGCGGAGCTCTTACCGGGGAGCTGTTTTTT. The encoded protein is CASIPYESGGALTGELFF.

Note on this clonotype: Given the absence of the conserved phenylalanine or tryptophan at the CDR3 end, a read error is likely. This chain connects TRBV10-2 to TRBJ2-1, with 7 bases identical to TRBD1. Germline assignment: CDR1 WSHSY and CDR2 SAAADI. CDR3 length: 14 residues. V was clipped by 9 bases and J by 10 bases; unmatched bases: 15. CDR3 loop: CASLSVTGYDEQFL. The CDR3 DNA is TGCGCCAGTTTATCCGTGACAGGGTATGACGAGCAGTTCCTC.

Details on this clonotype: One end of the junction is discordant with germline, which a read error may explain. The V and J genes are TRBV4-1 and TRBJ1-1, with D perhaps TRBD1 (5 bases). The CDR3 spans 13 residues. The V gene's germline CDR1 is MGHRA and CDR2 YSYEKL. CDR3 coding DNA: TGCGCCAACAGCGCCCAGGGTGGCACTGAAGCTTTCTTT. Translation: CANSAQGGTEAFF.

CDR3 nucleotide sequence: TGTGCCAGCAATGGTACAGGGGAACTGGATGAGCAGTTCTTC. Amino acid sequence: CASNGTGELDEQFF. This rearrangement joins TRBV6-1 to TRBJ2-1; 7 bases are a match to TRBD1. Germline CDR1 MNHNS, CDR2 SASEGT. The junction had 11 bases not matched to a gene; V was cut back by 7 bases and J by 8 bases. The CDR3 runs to 14 residues.

A remark on this clonotype: This could be a read error, since a much larger clone is one nucleotide away. This sequence joins TRBV12-5 and TRBJ1-1; D not resolved. Germline CDR1 reads LGHNT; CDR2 reads FRNRAP. The CDR3 length is 12 residues. CDR3 amino acids: CTSGLSYTEAFF. CDR3 DNA sequence: TGTACTAGTGGTTTGTCCTACACTGAAGCTTTCTTT.

V and J are TRBV5-6 and TRBJ2-3; maybe TRBD1 (6 bases). The CDR3 spans 16 residues. Germline CDR1 and CDR2: SGHDT and YYEEEE. The ends were cut back, 7 bases at V and 3 bases at J, with 21 bases in the middle. Here the CDR3 reads CASGQQGMRSTDTQYF. Here the CDR3 DNA reads TGTGCCAGCGGTCAGCAGGGGATGAGGAGTACAGATACGCAGTATTTT.

In the case of this clonotype: Mismatch with germline at one junction end may stem from a read error. This chain joins TRBV28 and TRBJ2-1; 9 nucleotides align to TRBD2. Germline assignment: CDR1 MDHEN and CDR2 SYDVKM. The CDR3 consists of 13 residues. DNA of the CDR3: TGTGCCTGCGGGAGGGGTGCCGTCAATGAGCAGCTCTTC. This encodes CACGRGAVNEQLF.

As for this clonotype: The junction does not match germline at one end; this may be a read error. The V and J genes are TRBV11-2 and TRBJ2-1, with D possibly TRBD1 on 6 matching bases. Germline V lookup: CDR1 SGHAT, CDR2 FQNNGV. This CDR3 is 18 amino acids long. The CDR3 DNA follows: TGTGCCAGCAGCTTAGAACGTCAGGGGCGGACTTCTTACAATGAGCAGTTGTTC. It codes for CASSLERQGRTSYNEQLF.

This chain links TRBV6-1 with TRBJ1-2; D call uncertain. The germline gives CDR1 MNHNS, CDR2 SASEGT. V was clipped by 10 bases and J by 2 bases, with 14 bases between them. CDR3 length: 13 residues. The CDR3 DNA reads as TGTGCCATCACTGTCTGGCAGAACTATGGCTACACCTTC. This gives the protein CAITVWQNYGYTF.

Note on this clonotype: The CDR3 ends on some other residue instead of the conserved phenylalanine or tryptophan, so this is likely a read error. The V call is TRBV11-3, the J call TRBJ1-1; TRBD1 matches 7 bases. Germline loops: CDR1 SGHNT, CDR2 YENEEA. This CDR3 is 16 amino acids long. Written as DNA, the CDR3 is TGTACCAGTAGCTTCCGGGACAGAACCCTGAACATTGAAGCTTTCTAT. Protein sequence: CTSSFRDRTLNIEAFY.

This clonotype was detected a few times. One end of the junction varies from germline; a read error may be responsible. The chain uses TRBV11-2 and TRBJ2-7, with D maybe TRBD2 (5 bases). Germline CDR1 is SGHAT and CDR2 is FQNNGV. This CDR3 has 15 amino acids. DNA for the CDR3: TGTGCCAGCAGCTTAGATCAGGAGGCCCCATACGGGCAGTATTTC. This codes for CASSLDQEAPYGQYF.

Concerning this clonotype: Given a much more abundant clone one base away, this may be a read error. CDR3 nucleotide sequence: TGTGCCAGCAGTTGGTCGGGACCGGCGACAGATACGCAGCATTTT. Its protein product is CASSWSGPATDTQHF. The chain couples TRBV6-2 or TRBV6-3 to TRBJ2-3, with D possibly being TRBD1 (5 bases). Judging by the DNA end, TRBJ1-5 fits better; the J call may be wrong. The V gene's germline CDR1 is MNHEY and CDR2 SVGEGT. The CDR3 loop spans 15 amino acids.

A remark on this clonotype: This may be a read error, as it is one base from a much larger clone. CDR3 loop: CANSSPDQIKTPSSGANVLTF. CDR3 sequence (DNA): TGTGCCAACAGCTCCCCGGATCAAATTAAGACGCCTAGCTCTGGGGCCAACGTCCTGACTTTC. This chain connects TRBV13 to TRBJ2-6, with unresolved D. CDR3 length equals 21 residues. Per the germline V gene, CDR1 is PRHDT and CDR2 is FYEKMQ (reference sequence).

This rearrangement joins TRBV29-1 to TRBJ2-7; D call uncertain. Germline values: CDR1 SQVTM, CDR2 ANQGSEA. Trimming took 4 bases from V and 5 from J, leaving 18 bases between them. This CDR3 spans 14 amino acids. CDR3 sequence (DNA): TGCAGCGTTGGTGGATATGGATCACCCAACGAGCAGTACTTC. Amino acids: CSVGGYGSPNEQYF.

V is TRBV29-1 and J is TRBJ1-1; possibly TRBD1 for D (5 bases). CDR1 and CDR2 from the germline V gene are SQVTM and ANQGSEA. The CDR3 is 14 amino acids. CDR3 loop: CNAQTSRGLSRSFF. CDR3 coding DNA: TGCAATGCCCAAACATCTAGGGGACTTAGTAGGTCTTTCTTT.

As regards this clonotype: The junction departs from the called germline gene at one end, perhaps through a read error. The rearrangement joins TRBV29-1 to TRBJ1-4; 7 nucleotides line up with TRBD1. Germline values: CDR1 SQVTM, CDR2 ANQGSEA. This CDR3 spans 13 amino acids. For the CDR3, the DNA is TGCAGCACCCGGACAGCCAGGGGGGAAAATCTGTATTTT. As protein: CSTRTARGENLYF.

The chain joins TRBV29-1 to TRBJ2-4; D unclear. V lost 1 base and J 14 bases, leaving 12 bases between the germline ends. The V gene's germline CDR1 is SQVTM and CDR2 ANQGSEA. This CDR3 is 11 amino acids long. CDR3 DNA: TGCAGCGTTGAAGGGGGAATTATTAAGTACTTC. This encodes CSVEGGIIKYF.

At least ten counts were recorded for this clonotype. V usage is TRBV20-1 and J usage is TRBJ2-7; possibly TRBD2 for D (6 bases). From germline, CDR1 is DFQATT and CDR2 SNEGSKA (reference sequence). V was trimmed by 0 bases and J by 0 bases, leaving 12 bases between them. This CDR3 spans 15 amino acids. CDR3 residues: CSARDPRTNSYEQYF. The CDR3 nucleotides are TGCAGTGCTAGAGATCCTCGGACTAACTCCTACGAGCAGTACTTC.

In the case of this clonotype: An end of the junction does not agree with germline; a read error may underlie this. V usage is TRBV10-2 and J usage is TRBJ2-7; a weak D match, TRBD2 (6 bases). The CDR3 is made up of 14 amino acids. Per germline, CDR1 WSHSY and CDR2 SAAADI. The CDR3 protein is CASRHAGTRDEHYF. The CDR3 DNA sequence: TGTGCCAGCAGGCACGCCGGGACTCGGGACGAGCATTACTTC.

This clonotype has a single count. The CDR3 does not end in the conserved phenylalanine or tryptophan, so this is likely a read error. The gene calls are TRBV29-1 and TRBJ2-2; 8 nucleotides agree with TRBD1. The germline gives CDR1 SQVTM, CDR2 ANQGSEA. V dropped 6 bases and J dropped 4; count of bases not matched to a gene: 7. This CDR3 is built from 14 residues. CDR3 sequence: CSVDGQGVTGELFL. CDR3 DNA: TGCAGCGTCGACGGACAGGGCGTCACCGGGGAGCTGTTTCTT.

This clonotype has ten or more counts. This chain uses TRBV28 with TRBJ2-1; D gene unclear. This CDR3 region has 14 residues. The V gene lost 2 bases and the J gene lost 8 bases, with 13 bases spanning the gap. Germline CDR1 is MDHEN and CDR2 is SYDVKM. Written as DNA, the CDR3 is TGTGCCAGCAGTTTAGAAGAGAGTCTCGATGAGCAGTTCTTC. Its translation is CASSLEESLDEQFF.

Only one count was recorded for this clonotype. One end of the junction is discordant with germline, which a read error may explain. This chain uses TRBV5-4 with TRBJ2-7, with D maybe TRBD2 (6 bases). This CDR3 contains 15 residues. Germline CDR1 reads SGHNT; CDR2 reads YYREEE (reference sequence). The CDR3 loop reads CVSSSAGIASYEQYF. The DNA of the CDR3 is TGTGTCAGCAGCTCGGCGGGGATAGCGTCCTACGAGCAGTACTTC.

The chain combines TRBV30 with TRBJ2-1; D gene ambiguous. From germline, CDR1 is GTSNPN and CDR2 SVGIG (reference sequence). Trimming pared 0 bases from V and 3 bases from J, leaving 3 bases between. This CDR3 has 12 amino acids. The CDR3 sequence is CAWSVHYNEQFF. In nucleotides, the CDR3 is TGTGCCTGGAGTGTACACTACAATGAGCAGTTCTTC.

Ten or more counts support this clonotype. This chain links TRBV29-1 with TRBJ2-1, with D unclear. The CDR3 extends over 11 amino acids. Germline V gene sequence: CDR1 SQVTM, CDR2 ANQGSEA. Trimming took off 0 bases at V and 12 bases at J, with 9 bases between the two ends. The CDR3 loop is CSVEDLHSQFF. The CDR3 DNA is TGCAGCGTTGAAGATCTCCATTCGCAGTTCTTC.

This sequence joins TRBV11-2 and TRBJ2-2; D is perhaps TRBD1 (6 bases). The CDR3 has 15 amino acids. The ends were cut back, 9 bases at V and 8 bases at J, with 22 bases in the middle. Per germline, CDR1 SGHAT and CDR2 FQNNGV. The CDR3 coding sequence is TGTGCCAGGAGTATAAGACAGGTGGCCACAGGGGAGCTGTTTTTT. Amino acid sequence: CARSIRQVATGELFF.

This clonotype turned up a few times. The J gene is TRBJ2-3, the V gene TRBV4-2; D might be TRBD1 (5 bases). With 1 base removed from V and 2 bases from J, the gap between germline ends came to 13 bases. This CDR3 region has 16 residues. CDR1 is LGHNA and CDR2 is YNFKEQ in the germline V gene. The CDR3 here is CASSQGAGHATDTQYF. In DNA, the CDR3 is TGTGCCAGCAGCCAAGGGGCCGGACATGCCACAGATACGCAGTATTTT.

Remarks on this clonotype: An end of the junction does not agree with germline; a read error may underlie this. This rearrangement joins TRBV12-3 or TRBV12-4 to TRBJ1-1, with no clear D. The CDR3 spans 12 residues. This CDR3 reads CANGRRTAEALF. CDR3 bases: TGTGCCAACGGGCGGCGGACCGCGGAAGCTTTATTT.

Concerning this clonotype: This CDR3 fails to terminate in the conserved phenylalanine or tryptophan, so it likely reflects a read error. This chain connects TRBV29-1 to TRBJ2-5; D not certain. The length of the CDR3 is 13 residues. V was trimmed by 6 bases and J by 1 base, leaving 12 bases between them. The V gene's germline CDR1 is SQVTM and CDR2 ANQGSEA. CDR3 sequence: CSVSGSFQETQYS. CDR3 nucleotides: TGCAGCGTATCCGGCAGCTTCCAAGAGACCCAGTACTCC.